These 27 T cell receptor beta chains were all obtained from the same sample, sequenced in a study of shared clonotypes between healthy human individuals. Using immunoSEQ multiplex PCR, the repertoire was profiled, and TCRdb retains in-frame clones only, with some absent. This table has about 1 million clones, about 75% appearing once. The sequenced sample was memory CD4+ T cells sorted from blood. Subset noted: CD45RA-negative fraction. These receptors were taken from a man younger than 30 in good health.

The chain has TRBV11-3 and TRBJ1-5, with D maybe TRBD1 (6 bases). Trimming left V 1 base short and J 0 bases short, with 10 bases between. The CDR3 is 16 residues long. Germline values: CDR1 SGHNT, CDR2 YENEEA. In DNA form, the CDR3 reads TGTGCCAGCAGCTTAGCCCGGACAGTTAGCAATCAGCCCCAGCATTTT. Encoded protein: CASSLARTVSNQPQHF. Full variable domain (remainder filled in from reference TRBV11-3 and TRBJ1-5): EAGVVQSPRYKIIEKKQPVAFWCNPISGHNTLYWYLQNLGQGPELLIRYENEEAVDDSQLPKDRFSAERLKGVDSTLKIQPAELGDSAVYLCASSLARTVSNQPQHFGDGTRLSIL.

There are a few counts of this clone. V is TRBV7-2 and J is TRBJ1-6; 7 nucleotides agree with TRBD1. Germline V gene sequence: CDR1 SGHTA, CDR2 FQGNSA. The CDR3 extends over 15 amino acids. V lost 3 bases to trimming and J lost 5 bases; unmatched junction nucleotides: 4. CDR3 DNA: TGTGCCAGCAGCTTTGACAGGGCGAATAATTCACCCCTCCACTTT. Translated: CASSFDRANNSPLHF. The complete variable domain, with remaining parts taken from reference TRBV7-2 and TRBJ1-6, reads GAGVSQSPSNKVTEKGKDVELRCDPISGHTALYWYRQSLGQGLEFLIYFQGNSAPDKSGLPSDRFSAERTGGSVSTLTIQRTQQEDSAVYLCASSFDRANNSPLHFGNGTRLTVT.

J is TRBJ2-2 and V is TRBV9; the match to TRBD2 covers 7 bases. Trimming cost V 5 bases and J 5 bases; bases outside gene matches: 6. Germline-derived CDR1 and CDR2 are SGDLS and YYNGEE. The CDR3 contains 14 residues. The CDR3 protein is CASSIMGGTGELFF. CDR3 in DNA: TGTGCCAGCAGTATAATGGGAGGGACCGGGGAGCTGTTTTTT.

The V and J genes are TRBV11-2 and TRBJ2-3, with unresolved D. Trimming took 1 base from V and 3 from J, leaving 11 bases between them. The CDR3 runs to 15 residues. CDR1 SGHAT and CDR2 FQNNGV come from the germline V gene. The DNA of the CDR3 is TGTGCCAGCAGCTTAGCTCAACAGCAGACAGATACGCAGTATTTT. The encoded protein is CASSLAQQQTDTQYF.

CDR3 sequence: CASSESDRGLWAEAFF. Here the CDR3 DNA reads TGCGCCAGCAGTGAGTCGGACAGGGGGCTTTGGGCTGAAGCTTTCTTT. J is TRBJ1-1 and V is TRBV10-1; 11 positions agree with TRBD1. The V segment lost 0 bases and the J segment 6 bases; nucleotides outside the gene matches: 6. The CDR3 spans 16 residues. The germline gives CDR1 WNHNN, CDR2 SYGVQD (reference sequence).

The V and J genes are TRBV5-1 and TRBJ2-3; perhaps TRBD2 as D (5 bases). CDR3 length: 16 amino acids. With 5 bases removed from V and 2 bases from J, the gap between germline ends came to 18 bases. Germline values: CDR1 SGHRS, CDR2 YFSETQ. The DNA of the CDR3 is TGCGCCAGCAGTCCGGCGTCACTAGTCTACACAGATACGCAGTATTTT. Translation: CASSPASLVYTDTQYF.

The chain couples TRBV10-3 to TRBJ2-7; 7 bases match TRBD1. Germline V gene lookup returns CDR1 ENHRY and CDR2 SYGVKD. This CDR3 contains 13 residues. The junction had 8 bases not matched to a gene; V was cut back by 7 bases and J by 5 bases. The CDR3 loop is CAINKGTDDEQYF. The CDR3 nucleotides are TGTGCCATCAACAAAGGGACAGATGACGAGCAGTACTTC.

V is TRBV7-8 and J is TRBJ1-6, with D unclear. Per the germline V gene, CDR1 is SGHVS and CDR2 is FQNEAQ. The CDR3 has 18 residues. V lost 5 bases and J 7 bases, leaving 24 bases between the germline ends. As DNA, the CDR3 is TGTGCCAGCAGCCCCCCCCTTGGTCGTCGGGTGGCAAATTCACCCCTCCACTTT. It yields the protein CASSPPLGRRVANSPLHF.

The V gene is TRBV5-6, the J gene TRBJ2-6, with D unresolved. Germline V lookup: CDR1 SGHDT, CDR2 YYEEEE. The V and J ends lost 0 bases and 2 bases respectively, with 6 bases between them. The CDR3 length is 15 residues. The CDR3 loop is CASSLDSPGANVLTF. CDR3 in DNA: TGTGCCAGCAGCTTGGACTCCCCTGGGGCCAACGTCCTGACTTTC.

CDR3 sequence: CASERGGTEAFF. In nucleotides, the CDR3 is TGTGCCAGTGAGAGAGGGGGGACTGAAGCTTTCTTT. The chain has TRBV6-5 and TRBJ1-1, with D perhaps matching TRBD1 (6 bases). Germline V gives CDR1 MNHEY, CDR2 SVGAGI. This CDR3 comprises 12 residues. Between the trimmed V and J ends, which lost 9 bases and 5 bases, there was a span of 13 bases.

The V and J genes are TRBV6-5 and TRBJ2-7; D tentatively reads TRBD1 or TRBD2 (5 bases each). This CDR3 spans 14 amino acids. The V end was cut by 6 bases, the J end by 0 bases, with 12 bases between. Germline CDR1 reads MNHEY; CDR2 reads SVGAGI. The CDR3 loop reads CASRIGTGSYEQYF. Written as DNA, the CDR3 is TGTGCCAGCAGGATCGGGACGGGCTCCTACGAGCAGTACTTC.

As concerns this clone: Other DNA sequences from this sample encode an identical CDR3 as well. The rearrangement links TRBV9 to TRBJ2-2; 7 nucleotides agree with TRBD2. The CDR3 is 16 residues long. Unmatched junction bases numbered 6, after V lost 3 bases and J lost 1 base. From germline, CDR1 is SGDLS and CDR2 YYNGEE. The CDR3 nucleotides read TGTGCCAGCAGCGCCCGGGGGGATCGGAACACCGGGGAGCTGTTTTTT. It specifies CASSARGDRNTGELFF.

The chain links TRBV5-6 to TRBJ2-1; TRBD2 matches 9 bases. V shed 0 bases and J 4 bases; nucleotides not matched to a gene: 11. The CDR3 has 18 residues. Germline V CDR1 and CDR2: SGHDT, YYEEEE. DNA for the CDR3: TGTGCCAGCAGCTTGGTTGGCCACCGGCTAGCGGGATACAATGAGCAGTTCTTC. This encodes CASSLVGHRLAGYNEQFF.

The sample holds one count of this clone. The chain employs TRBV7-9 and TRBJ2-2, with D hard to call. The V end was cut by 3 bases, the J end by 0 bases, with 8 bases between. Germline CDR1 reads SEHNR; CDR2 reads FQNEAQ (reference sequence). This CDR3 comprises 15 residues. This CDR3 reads CASSFWLSNTGELFF. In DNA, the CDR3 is TGTGCCAGCAGCTTTTGGCTCTCGAACACCGGGGAGCTGTTTTTT. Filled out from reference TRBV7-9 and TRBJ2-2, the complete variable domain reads DTGVSQNPRHKITKRGQNVTFRCDPISEHNRLYWYRQTLGQGPEFLTYFQNEAQLEKSRLLSDRFSAERPKGSFSTLEIQRTEQGDSAMYLCASSFWLSNTGELFFGEGSRLTVL.

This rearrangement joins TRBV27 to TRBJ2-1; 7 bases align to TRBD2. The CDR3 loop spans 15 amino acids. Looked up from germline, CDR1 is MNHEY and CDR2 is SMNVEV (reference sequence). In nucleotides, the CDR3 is TGTGCACTCGCTGTGGGCGGGGGATCTTTAAATGAGCAGTTCTTC. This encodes CALAVGGGSLNEQFF.

The CDR3 bases are TGTGCCAGCAGCCAGAGAAGCTCCTACGAGCAGTACTTC. This sequence encodes CASSQRSSYEQYF. The chain joins TRBV11-1 to TRBJ2-7; D unclear. Per germline, CDR1 SGHAT and CDR2 FQDESV (reference sequence). Between the trimmed V and J ends, which lost 5 bases and 0 bases, there was a span of 8 bases. CDR3 length: 13 residues.

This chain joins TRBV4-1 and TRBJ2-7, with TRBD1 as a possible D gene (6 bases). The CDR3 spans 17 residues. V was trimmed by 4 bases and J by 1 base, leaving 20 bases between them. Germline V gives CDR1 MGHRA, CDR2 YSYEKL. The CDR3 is CASSRYQTGSGSYEQYF. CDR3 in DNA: TGCGCCAGCAGCCGGTATCAAACAGGGTCGGGGTCCTACGAGCAGTACTTC.

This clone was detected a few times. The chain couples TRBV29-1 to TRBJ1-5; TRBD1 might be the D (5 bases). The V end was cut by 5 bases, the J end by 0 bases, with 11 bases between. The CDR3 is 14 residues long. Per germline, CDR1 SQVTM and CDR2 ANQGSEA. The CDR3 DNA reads TGCAGCGTTCTTGACAGCTATAGCAATCAGCCCCAGCATTTT. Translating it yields CSVLDSYSNQPQHF.

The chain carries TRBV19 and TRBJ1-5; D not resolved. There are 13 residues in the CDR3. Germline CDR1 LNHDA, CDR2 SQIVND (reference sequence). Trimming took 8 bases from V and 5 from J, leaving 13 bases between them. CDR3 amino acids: CASGIDLDQPQHF. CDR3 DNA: TGTGCCAGTGGGATTGATCTCGATCAGCCCCAGCATTTT.

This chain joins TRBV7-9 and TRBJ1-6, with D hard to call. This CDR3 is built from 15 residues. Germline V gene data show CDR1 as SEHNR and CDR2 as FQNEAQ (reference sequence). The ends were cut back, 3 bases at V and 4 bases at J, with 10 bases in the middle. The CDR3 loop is CASSLWRGYNSPLHF. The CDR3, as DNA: TGTGCCAGCAGCTTGTGGCGAGGGTATAATTCACCCCTCCACTTT.

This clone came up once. The CDR3 coding sequence is TGTGCCAGCAGCCAAGGGGGAGGGCAAGAGACCCAGTACTTC. This sequence encodes CASSQGGGQETQYF. The chain is built from TRBV9 and TRBJ2-5, with D maybe TRBD2 (7 bases). The CDR3 length is 14 residues. Germline V gives CDR1 SGDLS, CDR2 YYNGEE. V was clipped by 4 bases and J by 2 bases, with 12 bases between them. Using reference TRBV9 and TRBJ2-5 for the parts outside the CDR3, the full variable domain is DSGVTQTPKHLITATGQRVTLRCSPRSGDLSVYWYQQSLDQGLQFLIQYYNGEERAKGNILERFSAQQFPDLHSELNLSSLELGDSALYFCASSQGGGQETQYFGPGTRLLVL.

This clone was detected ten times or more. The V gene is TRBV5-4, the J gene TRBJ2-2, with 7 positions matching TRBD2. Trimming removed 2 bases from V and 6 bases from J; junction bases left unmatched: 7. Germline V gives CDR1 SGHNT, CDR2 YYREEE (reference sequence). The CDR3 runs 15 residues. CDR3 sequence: CASSFAGRESGELFF. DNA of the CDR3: TGTGCCAGCAGCTTTGCGGGGAGGGAGTCCGGGGAGCTGTTTTTT.

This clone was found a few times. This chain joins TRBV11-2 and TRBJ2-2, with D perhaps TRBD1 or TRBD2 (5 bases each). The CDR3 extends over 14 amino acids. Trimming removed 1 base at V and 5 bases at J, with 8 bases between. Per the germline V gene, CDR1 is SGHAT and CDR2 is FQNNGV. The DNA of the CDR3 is TGTGCCAGCAGCTTAGGGGACCTAACCGGGGAGCTGTTTTTT. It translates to CASSLGDLTGELFF.

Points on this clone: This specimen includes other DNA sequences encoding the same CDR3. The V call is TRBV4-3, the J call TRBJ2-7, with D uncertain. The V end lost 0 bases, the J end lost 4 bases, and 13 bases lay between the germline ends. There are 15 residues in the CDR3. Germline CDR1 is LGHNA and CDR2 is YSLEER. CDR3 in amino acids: CASSQDRAALYEQYF. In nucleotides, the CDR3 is TGCGCCAGCAGCCAAGATCGGGCGGCCCTATACGAGCAGTACTTC.

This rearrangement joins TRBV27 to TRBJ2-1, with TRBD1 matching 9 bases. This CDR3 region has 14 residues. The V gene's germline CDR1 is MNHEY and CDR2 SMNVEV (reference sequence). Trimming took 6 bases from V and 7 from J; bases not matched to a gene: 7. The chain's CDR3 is CASRGTGIRNEQFF. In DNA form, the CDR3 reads TGTGCCAGCAGAGGGACAGGGATAAGGAATGAGCAGTTCTTC.

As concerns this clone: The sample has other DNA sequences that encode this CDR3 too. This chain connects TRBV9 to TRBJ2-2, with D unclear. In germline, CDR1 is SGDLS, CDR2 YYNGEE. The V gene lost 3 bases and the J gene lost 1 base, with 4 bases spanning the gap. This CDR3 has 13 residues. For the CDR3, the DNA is TGTGCCAGCAGCGGAAGGAACACCGGGGAGCTGTTTTTT. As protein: CASSGRNTGELFF.

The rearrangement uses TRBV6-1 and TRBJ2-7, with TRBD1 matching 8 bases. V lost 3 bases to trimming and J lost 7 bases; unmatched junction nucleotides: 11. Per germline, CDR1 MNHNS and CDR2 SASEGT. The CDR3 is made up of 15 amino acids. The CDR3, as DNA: TGTGCCAGCAGTGATATAGGGACAGGAACGGGAGAGCAGTACTTC. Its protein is CASSDIGTGTGEQYF.